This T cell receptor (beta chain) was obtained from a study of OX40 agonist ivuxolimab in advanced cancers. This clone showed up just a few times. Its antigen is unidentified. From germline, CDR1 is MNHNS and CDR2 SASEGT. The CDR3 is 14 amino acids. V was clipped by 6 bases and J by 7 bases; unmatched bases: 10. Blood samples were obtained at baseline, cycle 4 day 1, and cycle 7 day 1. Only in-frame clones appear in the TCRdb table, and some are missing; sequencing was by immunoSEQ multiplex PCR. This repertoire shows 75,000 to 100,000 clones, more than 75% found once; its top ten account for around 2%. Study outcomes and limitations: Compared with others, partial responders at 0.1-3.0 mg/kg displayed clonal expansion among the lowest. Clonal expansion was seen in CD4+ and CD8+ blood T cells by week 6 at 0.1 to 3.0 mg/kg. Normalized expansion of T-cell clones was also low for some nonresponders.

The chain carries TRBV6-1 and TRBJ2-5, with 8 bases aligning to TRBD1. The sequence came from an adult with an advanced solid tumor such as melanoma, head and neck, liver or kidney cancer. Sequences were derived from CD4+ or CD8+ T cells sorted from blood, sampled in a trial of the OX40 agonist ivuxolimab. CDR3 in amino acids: CASRPGGNLGTQYF. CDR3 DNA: TGTGCCAGCAGGCCAGGGGGCAACTTGGGGACCCAGTACTTC.